These T cell receptor beta chains were read from a single sample in a study of cytomegalovirus exposure and HLA in healthy donors. Profiling relied on immunoSEQ multiplex PCR, and the TCRdb table lists in-frame clones only, not all of them. This table has about 98,000 clones, 87% appearing once. The source material was PBMCs. The receptor set was obtained from a woman aged 30 to 39 in good health and CMV-seronegative. CDR3s include the opening cysteine and the closing phenylalanine or tryptophan. D genes are given only for firm matches. Where a row states a size, it is once, few, many or the class of an expanded clone; other rows omit it.

J	D	size	V	CDR3	DNA
TRBJ2-5	-	-	TRBV4-1	CASSSRIAETQYF	TGCGCCAGCAGCTCCCGAATCGCGGAGACCCAGTACTTC
TRBJ2-7	TRBD2	-	TRBV7-2	CASSLVFSGVYEQYF	TGTGCCAGCAGCTTAGTGTTTAGCGGGGTCTACGAGCAGTACTTC
TRBJ1-4	-	-	TRBV19	CASSTRVSNEKLFF	TGTGCCAGTAGTACCAGGGTCTCTAATGAAAAACTGTTTTTT
TRBJ2-2	-	-	TRBV5-1	CASTLTGGDWTGELFF	TGCGCCAGCACCCTAACCGGGGGAGACTGGACCGGGGAGCTGTTTTTT
TRBJ1-6	TRBD1	-	TRBV11-2	CASSRGTGAYSPLHF	TGTGCCAGCAGTAGAGGGACAGGGGCTTACTCACCCCTCCACTTT
TRBJ2-1	-	-	TRBV5-4	CASSLVSGDNEQFF	TGTGCCAGCAGCTTGGTTTCCGGTGACAATGAGCAGTTCTTC
TRBJ1-2	TRBD1	-	TRBV6-5	CASSSLGTGAIRGYTF	TGTGCCAGCAGTTCCCTCGGGACAGGGGCTATTCGGGGCTACACCTTC
TRBJ1-1	-	-	TRBV18	CASSPKQNTEAFF	TGTGCCAGCTCACCTAAGCAGAACACTGAAGCTTTCTTT
TRBJ2-2	-	-	TRBV10-2	CASSPARQTGELFF	TGCGCCAGCAGTCCGGCCAGACAGACCGGGGAGCTGTTTTTT
TRBJ2-4	-	once	TRBV5-6	CASSPTFIGNIQYF	TGTGCCAGCAGCCCTACTTTTATCGGGAACATTCAGTACTTC
TRBJ1-6	TRBD1	-	TRBV10-3	CAISDAGTGNSPLHF	TGTGCCATCAGTGACGCCGGGACAGGGAACTCACCCCTCCACTTT
TRBJ2-6	-	-	TRBV7-8	CASSLIGQTITGANVLTF	TGTGCCAGCAGCTTAATAGGACAGACGATAACTGGGGCCAACGTCCTGACTTTC
TRBJ2-5	-	-	TRBV6-5	CASNPGGGQRTYF	TGTGCCAGCAATCCGGGGGGGGGACAGAGAACATACTTC
TRBJ2-2	TRBD2	-	TRBV6-6	CASTPPGGLAGGELFF	TGTGCCAGCACCCCGCCCGGGGGACTAGCGGGCGGGGAGCTGTTTTTT
TRBJ1-2	-	-	TRBV10-3	CAISESTGPNYGYTF	TGTGCCATCAGTGAGTCGACAGGTCCCAACTATGGCTACACCTTC